The clone carrying this TCR beta chain appeared a few times. The data were taken from a study of blood T cells in healthy people across ages. A second PCR, run for about 6 to 11 cycles, used a sample-barcoded 5' primer plus a J-beta primer mix. TCRdb ran MiXCR on the 5' RACE reads and lists one entry per CDR3 protein. This sample has hundreds of thousands of distinct CDR3 sequences, with less than 80% found just once. The sample was blood. This TCR was sampled from a man under 40 in good health.

The CDR3 here is CASSSLRPGTGLGSYEQYF. CDR3 DNA: TGTGCCAGCAGTTCCCTCCGTCCCGGGACAGGGTTGGGCTCCTACGAGCAGTACTTC. The V and J genes are TRBV6-5 and TRBJ2-7; TRBD1 matches 9 bases. V lost 4 bases and J lost 0; bases outside the gene matches: 16. Germline V gene data show CDR1 as MNHEY and CDR2 as SVGAGI. The CDR3 consists of 19 residues.